The clone carrying this T cell receptor beta chain rates as large (0.1 to 1%). Its antigen is as yet unknown. This entry comes from a study of STAT3 mutations in large granular lymphocyte leukemia. For the study at large: More than half of T-LGLL patients received immunosuppressive therapy. The study, taken as a whole, reports: Treatment regimens differed across patients between samplings. TCR clonotype switching after therapy occurred in about 35% of the 18 patients. Every T-LGLL patient had at least one immunodominant TCRbeta clonotype.

TCRdb keeps only in-frame clones here, not all; method: immunoSEQ multiplex PCR. The table includes roughly 3,200 clones, roughly 90% detected once. Trimming cost V 2 bases and J 7 bases, with 23 bases left between them. The CDR3 spans 17 residues. CDR1 is LNHDA, CDR2 SQIVND, per germline (reference sequence). Material: peripheral blood mononuclear cells. V usage is TRBV19 and J usage is TRBJ1-2, with D possibly TRBD1 on 5 matching bases. The source is a man aged 40-49 years with T-cell large granular lymphocyte leukemia. Some clones in this sample may be carry-over from other donors' samples. CDR3 residues: CASSIIYPDGRVAGYTF. As DNA, the CDR3 is TGTGCCAGTAGTATAATCTACCCCGACGGCAGGGTAGCTGGCTACACCTTC. Complete variable domain (other parts from reference TRBV19 and TRBJ1-2): DGGITQSPKYLFRKEGQNVTLSCEQNLNHDAMYWYRQDPGQGLRLIYYSQIVNDFQKGDIAEGYSVSREKKESFPLTVTSAQKNPTAFYLCASSIIYPDGRVAGYTFGSGTRLTVV.